This TCR beta chain was identified in a study of T cells in Graves' hyperthyroidism and ophthalmopathy. There were TCR beta CDR3 regions amplified from RNA transcripts. In the first-round RT-PCR of the TCR CDR3, the HTBI primer set was used. TCRdb reprocessed the multiplex PCR reads via MiXCR and lists one record per CDR3 protein. Counted here are 500,000 to 600,000 distinct CDR3 sequences, nearly 20% occurring once; the ten biggest clones make up 45% to 50%. Each person with ophthalmopathy scored at least 3 on the Clinical Activity Score, reached NOSPECS grade 4 or higher, and had been ill under 3 months. Germline V gene data show CDR1 as SGHTA and CDR2 as FQGNSA. The junction had 9 bases not matched to a gene; V was cut back by 4 bases and J by 7 bases. The length of the CDR3 is 16 residues. This clonotype was counted a few times.

Sequences were obtained from blood. The chain uses TRBV7-2 and TRBJ2-3; 12 positions agree with TRBD2. This clonotype originated in a man aged 40-49 years with Graves' ophthalmopathy. Here the CDR3 reads CASSSISSGRGYTQYF. The CDR3, as DNA: TGTGCCAGCAGCTCCATATCTAGCGGGAGGGGGTATACGCAGTATTTT.